Included here is one TCR beta chain sequence, with context. Antigen specificity is unknown. Generated by immunoSEQ multiplex PCR, the TCRdb table keeps only in-frame clones and is missing some. The sample carries around 20,000 clones, about 90% recorded once. With V trimmed by 7 bases and J by 0 bases, 6 bases remained unmatched. Germline-derived CDR1 and CDR2 are MDHEN and SYDVKM. The CDR3 runs to 14 residues. This record comes from a study of T cells in localized non-small cell lung cancer. Study-wide points: Within adjacent lung there appeared a median around 60 of the top 100 tumor clones. Uninvolved adjacent lung had the highest recorded T cell clonality, with tumor below it. The study linked higher blood T cell density to longer overall survival.

This TCR derives from a woman aged 40-69 years with stage I lung adenocarcinoma. The chain uses TRBV28 and TRBJ2-7, with 7 bases fitting TRBD1. The material was peripheral blood, obtained before any cancer treatment. The CDR3, as DNA: TGTGCCAGCATTCTAGCAGGGGGCTCCTACGAGCAGTACTTC. It yields the protein CASILAGGSYEQYF.